This TCR beta chain was observed in a study of blood T cell repertoires in COVID-19. Study in general: Acute and convalescent COVID-19 samples came from the United States, Italy and Spain.

The repertoire was sequenced with immunoSEQ multiplex PCR; TCRdb's copy has only in-frame clones and lacks some. Among roughly 200,000 clones listed, approximately 81% were seen once. V shed 4 bases, J shed 5 bases, and the junction held 11 bases outside the gene matches. Germline CDR1 is SGHNT and CDR2 is YYREEE (reference sequence). There are 17 residues in the CDR3. What was sequenced was PBMCs or T cells enriched from blood (not recorded which). The clonotype originates from a middle-aged man who had recovered from COVID-19. The rearrangement links TRBV5-4 to TRBJ2-5; 13 bases align to TRBD2. The CDR3 sequence is CASSLRLAGGGTETQYF. DNA for the CDR3: TGTGCCAGCAGCCTCCGACTAGCGGGAGGTGGTACGGAGACCCAGTACTTC.